A single TCR beta chain is shown here with its context. Its antigen is unidentified. This entry comes from a study of CD8+CD57+ T cells in acquired aplastic anemia. Overall study context: DNA per sorted CD4+ or CD8+ sample ranged roughly 0.19 to 30 ug, averaging 3.2 ug. Study-wide points: Patients and healthy controls showed no significant CD8+ Simpson's diversity difference. There were fewer than 35 CD8+ CDR3 sequences that occurred in both patients and controls.

The germline V gene encodes CDR1 DFQATT and CDR2 SNEGSKA (reference sequence). The CDR3 covers 14 residues. Trimming at V came to 6 bases and at J to 6 bases, leaving 11 bases not matched to a gene. TCR beta VDJ and CDR3 were profiled, and genomic DNA was the template. One entry per CDR3 protein results from TCRdb running MiXCR on the reads. This sample has approximately 65,000 distinct CDR3 sequences, with about 54% found just once. Sequenced input: sorted CD4+, CD8+, or CD8+CD57+ T cells (not recorded which) from PBMCs. The chain employs TRBV20-1 and TRBJ2-3; the match to TRBD2 covers 8 bases. The source is a human donor in good health, serving as a control. DNA for the CDR3: TGCAGTGCAAAGGCGGGAGGTATAAGGGATACGCAGTATTTT. Translated, it gives CSAKAGGIRDTQYF.